There are a few counts of the clone carrying this T cell receptor beta chain. The authors combined 200,000 CFSE-labeled responder cells with 200,000 irradiated, violet-dye-labeled stimulator cells in plates. The data derive from a study of graft-versus-host responses after intestinal transplantation. Germline V gives CDR1 SGHRS, CDR2 YFSETQ. J was trimmed by 4 bases and V by 4 bases; bases with no gene match: 11. The CDR3 length is 15 residues. Generated by immunoSEQ multiplex PCR, the TCRdb table keeps only in-frame clones and is missing some. The table records some 13,000 clones, around two fifths of them present only once.

This chain joins TRBV5-1 and TRBJ2-7; 7 bases fit TRBD2. Sequencing used alloreactive CD8+ T cells from a mixed lymphocyte reaction culture, obtained before intestinal transplant. The subset is: CFSE-low proliferating T cells sorted from roughly six-day pre-transplant mixed lymphocyte reaction (GvH or HvG direction). This receptor was taken from a human patient who received an intestinal transplant. CDR3 amino acids: CASSPGRGLGYEQYF. In DNA, the CDR3 is TGCGCCAGCAGCCCGGGGAGGGGTTTGGGTTACGAGCAGTACTTC.